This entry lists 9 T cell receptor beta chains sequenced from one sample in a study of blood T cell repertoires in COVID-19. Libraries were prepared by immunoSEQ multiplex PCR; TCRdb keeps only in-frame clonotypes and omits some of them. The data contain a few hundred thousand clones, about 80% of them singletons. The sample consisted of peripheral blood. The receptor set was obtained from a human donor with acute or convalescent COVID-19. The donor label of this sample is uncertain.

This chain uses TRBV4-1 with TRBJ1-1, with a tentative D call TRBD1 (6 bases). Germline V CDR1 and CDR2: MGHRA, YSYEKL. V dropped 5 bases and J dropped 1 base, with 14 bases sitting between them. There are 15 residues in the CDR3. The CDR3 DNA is TGCGCCAGCAGCGAAACAGGGTTTCGGAACACTGAAGCTTTCTTT. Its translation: CASSETGFRNTEAFF.

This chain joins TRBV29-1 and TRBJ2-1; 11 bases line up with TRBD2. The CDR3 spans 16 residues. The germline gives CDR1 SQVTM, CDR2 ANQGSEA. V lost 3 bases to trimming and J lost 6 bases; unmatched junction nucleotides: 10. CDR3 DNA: TGCAGCGTTGATACAAGGAGTAGCGGGGGGGCCAATGAGCAGTTCTTC. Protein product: CSVDTRSSGGANEQFF.

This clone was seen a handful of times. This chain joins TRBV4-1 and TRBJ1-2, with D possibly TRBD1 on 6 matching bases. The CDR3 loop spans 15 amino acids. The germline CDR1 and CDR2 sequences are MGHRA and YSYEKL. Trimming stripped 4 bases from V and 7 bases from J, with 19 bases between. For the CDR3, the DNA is TGCGCCAGCAGCCTAGCCCCCGACAGGATAGGTGGCTACACCTTC. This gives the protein CASSLAPDRIGGYTF.

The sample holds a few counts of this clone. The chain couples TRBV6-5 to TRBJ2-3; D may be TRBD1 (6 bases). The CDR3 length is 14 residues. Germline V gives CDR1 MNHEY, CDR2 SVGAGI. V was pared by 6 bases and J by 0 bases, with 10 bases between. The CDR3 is CASRPDSSTDTQYF. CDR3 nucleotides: TGTGCCAGCAGGCCGGACAGTAGCACAGATACGCAGTATTTT.

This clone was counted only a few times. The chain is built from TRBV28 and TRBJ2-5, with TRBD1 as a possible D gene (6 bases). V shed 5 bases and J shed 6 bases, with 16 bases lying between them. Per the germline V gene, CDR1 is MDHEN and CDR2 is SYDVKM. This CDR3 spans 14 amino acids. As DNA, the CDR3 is TGTGCCAGCAGTCGACAGGAGCTGGGTAAGACCCAGTACTTC. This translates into CASSRQELGKTQYF.

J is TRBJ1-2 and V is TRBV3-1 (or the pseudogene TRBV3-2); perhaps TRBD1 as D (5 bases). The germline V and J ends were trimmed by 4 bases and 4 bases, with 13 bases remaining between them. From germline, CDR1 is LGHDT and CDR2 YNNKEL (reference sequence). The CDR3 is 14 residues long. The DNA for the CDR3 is TGTGCCAGCAGCCCCGCTCAGGGATTCTATGGCTACACCTTC. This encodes CASSPAQGFYGYTF.

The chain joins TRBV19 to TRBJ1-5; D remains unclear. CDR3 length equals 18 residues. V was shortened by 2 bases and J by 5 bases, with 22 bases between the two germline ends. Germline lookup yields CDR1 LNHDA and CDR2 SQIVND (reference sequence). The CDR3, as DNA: TGTGCCAGTAGTATATCCCCCTCCTTGTTGGGTGAGGATCAGCCCCAGCATTTT. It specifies CASSISPSLLGEDQPQHF.

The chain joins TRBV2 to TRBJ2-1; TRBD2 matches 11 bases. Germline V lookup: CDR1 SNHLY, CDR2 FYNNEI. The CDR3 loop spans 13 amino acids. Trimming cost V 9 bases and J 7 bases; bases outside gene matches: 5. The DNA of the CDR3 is TGTGCCAGGAGCGGACTAGCGGGTAATGAGCAGTTCTTC. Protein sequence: CARSGLAGNEQFF. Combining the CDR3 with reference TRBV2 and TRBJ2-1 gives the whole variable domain EPEVTQTPSHQVTQMGQEVILRCVPISNHLYFYWYRQILGQKVEFLVSFYNNEISEKSEIFDDQFSVERPDGSNFTLKIRSTKLEDSAMYFCARSGLAGNEQFFGPGTRLTVL.

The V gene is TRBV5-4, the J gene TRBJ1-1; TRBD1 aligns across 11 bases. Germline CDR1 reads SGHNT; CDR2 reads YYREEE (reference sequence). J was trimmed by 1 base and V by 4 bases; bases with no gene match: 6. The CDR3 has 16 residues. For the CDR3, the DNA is TGTGCCAGCAGCCCGGACAGGGGGCTACCGAACACTGAAGCTTTCTTT. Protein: CASSPDRGLPNTEAFF.